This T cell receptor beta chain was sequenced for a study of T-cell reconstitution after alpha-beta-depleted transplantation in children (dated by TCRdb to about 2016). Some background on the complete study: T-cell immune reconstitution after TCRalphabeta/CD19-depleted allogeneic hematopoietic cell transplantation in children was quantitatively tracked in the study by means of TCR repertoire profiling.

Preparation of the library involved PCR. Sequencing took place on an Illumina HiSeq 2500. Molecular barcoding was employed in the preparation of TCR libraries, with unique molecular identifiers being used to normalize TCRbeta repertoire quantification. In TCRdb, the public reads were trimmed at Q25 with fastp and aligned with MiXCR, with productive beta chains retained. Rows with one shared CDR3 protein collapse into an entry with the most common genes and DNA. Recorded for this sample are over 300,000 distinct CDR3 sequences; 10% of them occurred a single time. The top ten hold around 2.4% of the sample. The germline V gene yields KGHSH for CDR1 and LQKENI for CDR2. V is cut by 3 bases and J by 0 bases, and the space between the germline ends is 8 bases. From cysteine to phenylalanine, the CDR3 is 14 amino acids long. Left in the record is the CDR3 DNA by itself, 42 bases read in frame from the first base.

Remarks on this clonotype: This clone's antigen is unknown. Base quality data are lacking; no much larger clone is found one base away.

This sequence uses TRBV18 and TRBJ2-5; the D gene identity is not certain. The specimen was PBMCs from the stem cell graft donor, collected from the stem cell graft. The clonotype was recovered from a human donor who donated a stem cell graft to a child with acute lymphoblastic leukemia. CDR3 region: CASSPLGNQETQYF. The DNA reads TGTGCCAGCTCACCGTTAGGTAACCAAGAGACCCAGTACTTC.